These T cell receptor beta chains were read from a single sample in a study of cytomegalovirus exposure and HLA in healthy donors. Profiling relied on immunoSEQ multiplex PCR, and the TCRdb table lists in-frame clones only, not all of them. The sample contains 250,000 to 350,000 clones, 70% to 90% of which appear only once. The sequencing sample was made of PBMCs. These receptor sequences come from a man aged 35-49 years in good health and CMV-seropositive. Both conserved end residues are part of each CDR3. A D gene is named only where the DNA matches it firmly. Not all rows give a size; the values are once, few, many and, for expanded clones, a class.

TRBJ2-7 TRBV5-1 . . CASSLAGSLIYEQYF TGCGCCAGCAGCTTGGCAGGCAGTCTCATCTACGAGCAGTACTTC
TRBJ2-7 TRBV19 . . CASRPSSSYEQYF TGTGCCAGTAGACCGTCGAGCTCCTACGAGCAGTACTTC
TRBJ2-2 TRBV7-8 TRBD1 . CASSRDRGSSGELFF TGTGCCAGCAGCCGGGACAGGGGTTCAAGCGGGGAGCTGTTTTTT
TRBJ2-7 TRBV13 TRBD2 . CASTVRLAGGREQYF TGTGCCAGCACTGTCCGACTAGCGGGAGGGCGGGAGCAGTACTTC
TRBJ2-3 TRBV18 . few CASSPPTTGPDTQYF TGTGCCAGCTCACCACCAACTACAGGTCCAGATACGCAGTATTTT
TRBJ1-5 TRBV5-1 TRBD1 . CASSRSGQGNQPQHF TGCGCCAGCAGCCGTTCGGGACAGGGTAACCAGCCCCAGCATTTT
TRBJ1-5 TRBV6-5 . few CASSYGRGANQPQHF TGTGCCAGCAGTTACGGACGCGGGGCCAATCAGCCCCAGCATTTT
TRBJ2-7 TRBV4-3 TRBD2 . CASSQDRAGGSLEQYF TGCGCCAGCAGCCAAGATCGAGCGGGAGGGTCGCTCGAGCAGTACTTC
TRBJ2-1 TRBV5-1 . once CASSLGGSYNEQFF TGCGCCAGCAGCTTGGGAGGTTCCTACAATGAGCAGTTCTTC
TRBJ2-3 TRBV19 TRBD1 . CASSLGTGPGTDTQYF TGTGCCAGTAGCCTAGGGACAGGGCCAGGCACAGATACGCAGTATTTT
TRBJ2-1 TRBV7-2 . . CASSLEGLSTNEQFF TGTGCCAGCAGCCTCGAGGGTCTTTCTACCAATGAGCAGTTCTTC
TRBJ2-7 TRBV4-1 TRBD2 . CASRGTSGRRREQYF TGCGCCAGCAGAGGGACTAGCGGAAGACGTCGGGAGCAGTACTTC
TRBJ2-7 TRBV5-5 TRBD2 . CASSVAGGYEQYF TGTGCCAGCAGCGTAGCGGGAGGGTACGAGCAGTACTTC
TRBJ2-2 TRBV2 . . CATLQAEQNTGELFF TGTGCCACCTTACAAGCGGAGCAGAACACCGGGGAGCTGTTTTTT
TRBJ2-1 TRBV27 . . CASRSLREQISYNEQFF TGTGCCAGCAGGTCTTTGAGGGAGCAGATTTCCTACAATGAGCAGTTCTTC
TRBJ2-7 TRBV27 TRBD1 . CASSQGQGYEQYF TGTGCCAGCAGCCAGGGACAGGGCTACGAGCAGTACTTC
TRBJ2-7 TRBV7-9 TRBD1 . CASSLADRAYEQYF TGTGCCAGCAGCTTAGCGGACAGGGCCTACGAGCAGTACTTC
TRBJ1-1 TRBV6-5 TRBD1 . CASRQPGQGNTEAFF TGTGCCAGCAGACAACCGGGACAGGGGAACACTGAAGCTTTCTTT
TRBJ1-5 TRBV15 . . CATSSQGNQPQHF TGTGCCACCAGCAGTCAGGGGAATCAGCCCCAGCATTTT
TRBJ2-3 TRBV7-2 . . CASRRDRWGTDTQYF TGTGCCAGCAGGCGGGACAGATGGGGCACAGATACGCAGTATTTT
TRBJ1-1 TRBV15 . . CATSRVTNAHTEAFF TGTGCCACCAGCAGGGTGACAAACGCGCACACTGAAGCTTTCTTT
TRBJ2-7 TRBV4-1 . . CASSQSSRLENYEQYF TGCGCCAGCAGCCAATCCAGTCGGCTAGAGAACTACGAGCAGTACTTC
TRBJ2-7 TRBV7-7 TRBD1 once CASSLGTGESYEQYF TGTGCTAGCAGCCTCGGGACAGGCGAATCCTACGAGCAGTACTTC
TRBJ2-6 TRBV4-1 . few CASSRGQTDSGANVLTF TGCGCCAGCAGCAGAGGACAGACAGACTCTGGGGCCAACGTCCTGACTTTC
TRBJ2-1 TRBV4-1 . few CASSQGQGGEQFF TGCGCCAGCAGCCAAGGGCAGGGCGGTGAGCAGTTCTTC
TRBJ2-7 TRBV6-1 . once CASSDPWTGMGGSYEQYF TGTGCCAGCAGTGACCCCTGGACAGGGATGGGGGGGTCCTACGAGCAGTACTTC
TRBJ1-4 TRBV7-2 TRBD1 . CASSLRNAGTATNEKLFF TGTGCCAGCAGCTTAAGAAACGCCGGGACAGCAACTAATGAAAAACTGTTTTTT
TRBJ2-2 TRBV7-3 TRBD2 . CASSSPGLGTGELFF TGTGCCAGCAGCTCGCCGGGACTAGGCACCGGGGAGCTGTTTTTT
TRBJ1-2 TRBV2 . . CATIPSGGANYGYTF TGTGCCACCATACCCTCGGGGGGGGCCAACTATGGCTACACCTTC
TRBJ2-1 TRBV28 . . CASSSRAHEQFF TGTGCCAGCAGTTCCAGGGCCCATGAGCAGTTCTTC
TRBJ2-1 TRBV4-2 TRBD2 . CASSQPGLAGELNEQFF TGTGCCAGCAGCCAACCGGGACTAGCGGGGGAGTTAAATGAGCAGTTCTTC
TRBJ2-7 TRBV15 TRBD1 . CATSEPPRTGNYEQYF TGTGCCACCAGCGAACCGCCCCGGACAGGGAACTACGAGCAGTACTTC
TRBJ1-1 TRBV2 TRBD1 . CASSVQGAPGTEAFF TGTGCCAGCAGCGTACAGGGGGCGCCGGGAACTGAAGCTTTCTTT
TRBJ2-7 TRBV9 TRBD1 . CASSTGVNPYEQYF TGTGCCAGCAGCACAGGGGTGAATCCCTACGAGCAGTACTTC
TRBJ2-7 TRBV18 TRBD1 . CASSPWDRSYEQYF TGTGCCAGCTCACCATGGGACAGGTCCTACGAGCAGTACTTC
TRBJ2-3 TRBV5-6 TRBD1 . CASRQQGADTQYF TGTGCCAGCAGGCAACAGGGGGCAGATACGCAGTATTTT
TRBJ1-2 TRBV10-3 . . CAIWGGGNGNYGYTF TGTGCCATCTGGGGCGGCGGTAATGGAAACTATGGCTACACCTTC
TRBJ2-1 TRBV7-3 . . CASSRHNILRDSRSNEQFF TGTGCCAGCAGCCGGCACAACATCTTGCGGGACAGTAGATCAAATGAGCAGTTCTTC
TRBJ2-7 TRBV4-2 TRBD2 once CASSPKEGTSGRYEQYF TGTGCCAGCAGCCCAAAAGAGGGGACTAGCGGGAGGTACGAGCAGTACTTC
TRBJ2-1 TRBV18 TRBD2 few CASSHRLAGGDNEQFF TGTGCCAGCTCCCACCGACTAGCGGGAGGAGACAATGAGCAGTTCTTC
TRBJ2-7 TRBV7-8 . once CASTPEGASYEQYF TGTGCCAGCACCCCCGAAGGGGCCTCCTACGAGCAGTACTTC
TRBJ2-1 TRBV7-9 TRBD2 . CASSSPRDYTYNEQFF TGTGCCAGCAGCAGCCCCCGGGACTACACCTACAATGAGCAGTTCTTC
TRBJ1-2 TRBV19 . once CASTSPGRTAGGYTF TGTGCCAGTACCTCCCCTGGAAGGACCGCGGGAGGCTACACCTTC